The T cell receptor (beta chain) described here comes from a study of T cells after yellow fever vaccination. For the study at large: Fractions low in cell number were prepared with SMART-Seq v4 Ultra Low Input.

Only a few counts were recorded for this clonotype. What it binds is not known. Whole-study results and caveats: The secondary response peaked faster, at day 5 versus 15, but was weaker.

Germline CDR1 and CDR2: SGHTA and FQGNSA. Trimming cost V 3 bases and J 0 bases, with 9 bases left between them. This CDR3 spans 15 amino acids. A 5'RACE template-switching step, the method used to make TCR cDNA, added a universal primer site and UMIs. TCRdb processed the 5' RACE reads anew with MiXCR; each CDR3 protein has one entry. The sample holds fewer than 450,000 distinct CDR3 sequences, 11% seen once. The rearrangement links TRBV7-2 to TRBJ1-3; D ambiguous. Material: PBMCs, obtained on the day of the first yellow fever vaccination. This receptor was identified in a man aged 18 to 35 who received the YFV17D yellow fever vaccine. Written as DNA, the CDR3 is TGTGCCAGCAGCTTGTTCTTGGGCTCTGGAAACACCATATATTTT. This translates into CASSLFLGSGNTIYF.